These 19 T cell receptor beta chains were all obtained from the same sample, sequenced in a study of cytomegalovirus exposure and HLA in healthy donors. The PCR ran on 60 Vbeta and 13 Jbeta primers. TCRdb keeps only in-frame clones here, not all; method: immunoSEQ multiplex PCR. Found here are 200,000 to 250,000 clones; the top ten clones hold roughly 0.98%. Sequencing input: PBMCs. These receptors came from a woman in her twenties or thirties in good health and CMV-seropositive.

As DNA, the CDR3 is TGCGCCAGCAGCTACGGACAGGAGGGGATCGAGCAGTACTTC. This gives the protein CASSYGQEGIEQYF. This sequence joins TRBV5-1 and TRBJ2-7, with D possibly matching TRBD1 (7 bases). This CDR3 has 14 amino acids. V lost 3 bases, J lost 6 bases, and 16 bases lay in between. Germline values: CDR1 SGHRS, CDR2 YFSETQ.

The gene calls are TRBV10-1 and TRBJ1-6; D unclear. This CDR3 has 14 residues. Germline loops: CDR1 WNHNN, CDR2 SYGVQD (reference sequence). The germline V and J ends were trimmed by 3 bases and 1 base, with 4 bases remaining between them. The CDR3 nucleotides are TGCGCCAGCAGTGAACAGTCCTATAATTCACCCCTCCACTTT. It specifies CASSEQSYNSPLHF.

The chain is built from TRBV4-1 and TRBJ2-7, with D unclear. Germline V lookup: CDR1 MGHRA, CDR2 YSYEKL. The CDR3 runs to 13 residues. V lost 1 base, J lost 2 bases, and 6 bases lay in between. In DNA, the CDR3 is TGCGCCAGCAGCCAAGCTGCGACCTACGAGCAGTACTTC. Encoded protein: CASSQAATYEQYF.

The V gene is TRBV16, the J gene TRBJ1-2, with 9 bases fitting TRBD1. The V segment lost 0 bases and the J segment 2 bases; nucleotides outside the gene matches: 4. The CDR3 has 16 residues. CDR1 and CDR2 from the germline V gene are KGHSY and FQNENV. In DNA form, the CDR3 reads TGTGCCAGCAGCCAATCGTTCACAGGGGGCAACTATGGCTACACCTTC. As protein: CASSQSFTGGNYGYTF.

The chain carries TRBV30 and TRBJ1-3; D not certain. Trimming took 0 bases from V and 0 from J, leaving 9 bases between them. The V gene's germline CDR1 is GTSNPN and CDR2 SVGIG (reference sequence). There are 15 residues in the CDR3. CDR3 nucleotides: TGTGCCTGGAGTGTACGCGGCTTCTCTGGAAACACCATATATTTT. Translating it yields CAWSVRGFSGNTIYF.

The V call is TRBV15, the J call TRBJ2-3; no firm D call. Germline V lookup: CDR1 LNHNV, CDR2 YYDKDF (reference sequence). The CDR3 spans 13 residues. The V gene lost 0 bases and the J gene lost 3 bases, with 4 bases spanning the gap. CDR3 in DNA: TGTGCCACCAGCAGAGAAGCAACAGATACGCAGTATTTT. Encoded protein: CATSREATDTQYF.

The rearrangement links TRBV5-6 to TRBJ1-2; maybe TRBD1 (6 bases). The V gene's germline CDR1 is SGHDT and CDR2 YYEEEE. The CDR3 contains 13 residues. With 5 bases removed from V and 1 base from J, the gap between germline ends came to 9 bases. The CDR3 sequence: CASRTGVNYGYTF. The CDR3 DNA sequence: TGTGCCAGCAGGACAGGTGTTAACTATGGCTACACCTTC.

V and J are TRBV4-2 and TRBJ1-2; 9 bases map to TRBD1. The V gene end was trimmed by 3 bases and the J gene end by 4 bases; junction bases not matched to a gene: 9. This CDR3 comprises 16 residues. The germline V gene has CDR1 LGHNA and CDR2 YNFKEQ. CDR3 loop: CASSQEYRGPLYGYTF. The CDR3 nucleotides read TGTGCCAGCAGCCAGGAATACAGGGGGCCCCTCTATGGCTACACCTTC.

This chain connects TRBV14 to TRBJ1-3; D gene uncertain. This CDR3 is 15 amino acids long. Germline V lookup: CDR1 SGHDN, CDR2 FVKESK. V was clipped by 0 bases and J by 1 base, with 7 bases between them. Here the CDR3 DNA reads TGTGCCAGCAGCCAAGATGGCGGATCTGGAAACACCATATATTTT. The encoded protein is CASSQDGGSGNTIYF.

The rearrangement joins TRBV7-6 to TRBJ1-1, with D possibly matching TRBD1 (6 bases). CDR1 is SGHVS, CDR2 FNYEAQ, per germline. Trimming cost V 3 bases and J 1 base, with 6 bases left between them. The CDR3 sequence is 13 residues long. The CDR3 region is CASSLGQNTEAFF. As DNA, the CDR3 is TGTGCCAGCAGCTTGGGACAGAACACTGAAGCTTTCTTT.

V and J are TRBV6-5 and TRBJ1-4; the D is unclear. Trimming took 8 bases from V and 4 from J, leaving 11 bases between them. Germline lookup yields CDR1 MNHEY and CDR2 SVGAGI. The CDR3 is 13 residues long. CDR3 region: CASSRNINEKLFF. The CDR3 region has the DNA TGTGCCAGCTCGAGAAATATTAATGAAAAACTGTTTTTT.

This CDR3 is CASSLPGGRGYTF. In DNA form, the CDR3 reads TGTGCCAGCAGCCTCCCGGGGGGCCGGGGCTACACCTTC. The chain links TRBV7-2 to TRBJ1-2, with a weak D call TRBD1 (6 bases). The length of the CDR3 is 13 residues. V dropped 5 bases and J dropped 8 bases, with 15 bases sitting between them. Germline V gene data show CDR1 as SGHTA and CDR2 as FQGNSA.

The CDR3 sequence: CAISRDRDSYEQYF. In DNA, the CDR3 is TGTGCCATCAGCCGAGACAGGGACTCCTACGAGCAGTACTTC. The rearrangement links TRBV10-3 to TRBJ2-7; 7 positions agree with TRBD1. This CDR3 is 14 amino acids long. V lost 6 bases to trimming and J lost 0 bases; unmatched junction nucleotides: 5. Germline loops: CDR1 ENHRY, CDR2 SYGVKD.

The chain links TRBV2 to TRBJ2-1; D is perhaps TRBD1 (7 bases). Trimming took off 5 bases at V and 8 bases at J, with 10 bases between the two ends. CDR3 length equals 12 residues. The germline V gene encodes CDR1 SNHLY and CDR2 FYNNEI. The CDR3 DNA sequence: TGTGCCAGCAGTACCAGGGGGGATGAGCAGTTCTTC. Protein sequence: CASSTRGDEQFF.

The chain uses TRBV7-9 and TRBJ2-3; TRBD2 matches at 7 bases. This CDR3 spans 14 amino acids. The trim removed 11 bases at V and 0 bases at J, leaving 8 bases unmatched. From germline, CDR1 is SEHNR and CDR2 FQNEAQ (reference sequence). For the CDR3, the DNA is TGTGCCGGGGGGACTATCACTAGCACAGATACGCAGTATTTT. This translates into CAGGTITSTDTQYF.

The J gene is TRBJ2-1, the V gene TRBV6-4, with TRBD2 matching over 9 bases. V was pared by 3 bases and J by 7 bases, with 10 bases of the junction left unmatched. Germline CDR1 is MRHNA and CDR2 is SNTAGT. The CDR3 sequence is 16 residues long. The chain's CDR3 is CASSDRGGGARNEQFF. The DNA of the CDR3 is TGTGCCAGCAGTGATCGGGGCGGGGGGGCTCGGAATGAGCAGTTCTTC.

The chain recombines TRBV5-1 with TRBJ2-3, with D perhaps TRBD2 (5 bases). Germline assignment: CDR1 SGHRS and CDR2 YFSETQ. This CDR3 comprises 14 residues. V lost 2 bases and J 1 base, leaving 8 bases between the germline ends. CDR3 protein: CASSLSSGTDTQYF. CDR3 in DNA: TGCGCCAGCAGCTTAAGTAGCGGCACAGATACGCAGTATTTT.

This chain links TRBV9 with TRBJ1-2; 7 bases line up with TRBD1. Germline CDR1 is SGDLS and CDR2 is YYNGEE. V gave up 4 bases and J gave up 6 bases; unmatched junction bases: 21. The CDR3 has 18 amino acids. The CDR3 is CASSLRSLPGQLFDGYTF. The CDR3 DNA is TGTGCCAGCAGCCTACGTAGTTTGCCGGGACAGCTCTTTGATGGCTACACCTTC.

J is TRBJ2-7 and V is TRBV10-2; D gene unclear. This CDR3 comprises 12 residues. The V gene lost 3 bases and the J gene lost 1 base, with 4 bases spanning the gap. Germline V lookup: CDR1 WSHSY, CDR2 SAAADI. The CDR3: CASSDRSYEQYF. CDR3 coding DNA: TGCGCCAGCAGTGACAGATCCTACGAGCAGTACTTC.